Listed below are T cell receptor beta chains from one sample, sequenced in a study of blood T cell repertoires in COVID-19. The repertoire was sequenced with immunoSEQ multiplex PCR; TCRdb's copy has only in-frame clones and lacks some. The table lists approximately 50,000 clones, approximately 75% of them singletons. The sequencing input was peripheral blood. The receptor source for this set is a man aged 55-75 years with COVID-19, enrolled during active disease. CDR3s include the opening cysteine and the closing phenylalanine or tryptophan. D genes are given only for firm matches.

V gene	J gene	D gene	CDR3 protein
TRBV5-8	TRBJ1-5	.	CASSPGVRGDQPQHF
TRBV9	TRBJ1-2	TRBD1	CASSAGQGKRDYGYTF
TRBV7-3	TRBJ2-2	.	CASSLDTNTGELFF
TRBV7-2	TRBJ2-2	TRBD1	CASSPQGAYTGELFF
TRBV6-5	TRBJ1-2	.	CASSPLGSYGYTF
TRBV19	TRBJ1-5	.	CASLTGVAERNQPQHF
TRBV9	TRBJ1-2	TRBD1	CASSGTGGDFYGYTF
TRBV9	TRBJ1-2	TRBD1	CASSPMTGIIDYTF
TRBV5-5	TRBJ2-7	.	CASSRDRSDEQYF
TRBV2	TRBJ2-3	.	CASSESSYGVLYF
TRBV4-1	TRBJ2-1	TRBD2	CASSQDPSGANNEQFF
TRBV19	TRBJ1-1	.	CASSIRGYDTEAFF
TRBV12-5	TRBJ2-1	TRBD2	CASGLSGTGGSGEQFF
TRBV4-2	TRBJ2-1	TRBD2	CASSQVLAGPFPLF
TRBV5-1	TRBJ2-1	TRBD1	CASSLGTAYNEQFF
TRBV7-2	TRBJ2-3	.	CASSLRRGGGTDTQYF
TRBV5-5	TRBJ2-7	TRBD1	CASSINPGQAVEQYF
TRBV6-5	TRBJ1-1	TRBD1	CASSPQGDTEAFF
TRBV12-3/TRBV12-4	TRBJ1-5	.	CASSSGGQPQHF
TRBV3-1/TRBV3-2	TRBJ1-4	.	CASSQGGRGTEKLFF
TRBV3-1/TRBV3-2	TRBJ1-4	.	CASSQYGRENEKLFF
TRBV5-4	TRBJ1-5	.	CASSSDPVQAQHF
TRBV7-8	TRBJ2-5	.	CASSSQGYQETQYF
TRBV29-1	TRBJ1-1	.	CSVGAFEAFF
TRBV7-2	TRBJ1-5	.	CASSLIPGVMQPQHF
TRBV5-5	TRBJ2-2	TRBD2	CASSPGVAGGSGELFF
TRBV4-2	TRBJ2-7	.	CASSQEGEAFYEQYF
TRBV2	TRBJ2-3	.	CASSEWTPRRNTQYF
TRBV24-1	TRBJ2-7	TRBD1	CATSPGTGVDEQYF
TRBV19	TRBJ2-1	TRBD2	CASSISSGGYFSGEQFF
TRBV18	TRBJ2-5	.	CASSPELPRRGETQYF
TRBV2	TRBJ1-2	.	CASTQERLNYGYTF
TRBV5-1	TRBJ1-6	.	CASSLDGGGSPLHF
TRBV5-1	TRBJ2-3	TRBD2	CASRLAGNADTQYF
TRBV2	TRBJ2-7	.	CASSENTKTTYEQYF
TRBV11-3	TRBJ2-7	.	CASSSFDRSNYEQYF
TRBV5-8	TRBJ2-3	TRBD1	CASSLGTGVRTDTQYF
TRBV6-1	TRBJ1-3	.	CASSEVYRLSSSGNTIYF
TRBV7-2	TRBJ2-2	.	CASSLLTGELFF
TRBV7-2	TRBJ2-3	.	CASSWGPANTDTQYF
TRBV7-8	TRBJ1-5	TRBD1	CASSSTGDYSNQPQHF
TRBV19	TRBJ2-7	TRBD1	CASSSGQGYEQYF
TRBV7-3	TRBJ2-1	TRBD1	CASSLYGTGEYNEQFF
TRBV7-2	TRBJ1-1	TRBD1	CASSLTAGGNTEAFF
TRBV6-2/TRBV6-3	TRBJ1-3	.	CASSYQSGRSSGNTIYF